This T cell receptor (beta chain) was captured by sequencing in a study of blood T cell repertoires in COVID-19 (dated by TCRdb to the early 2020s). Context from the whole study: The collaborator samples originated in the United States, Italy and Spain and spanned the acute and convalescent phases of COVID-19. The material from the prospective study consisted of cDNA or gDNA derived from T cells, B-cell-depleted T cells, or PBMCs. Subjects who had been exposed to COVID-19, were actively infected with it, or had recovered from it provided the deeply sampled blood TCRbeta repertoires that made up the dataset. The repertoires were released in a freely available public database meant as a resource for research on the immune response to SARS-CoV-2. The samples were drawn from two sources: the first 160 participants of the ongoing ImmuneRACE study, and 1,254 subjects contributed by 6 global collaborators. Nearly every sample came with metadata listing a de-identified subject ID, COVID-19 status, age in years and sex. Where available, HLA class I and class II types were obtained from metadata supplied by the sample provider rather than from assay-based typing. Overall results and qualifications from the work: Clinical and demographic metadata were provided uncurated, with the amount varying by source and participant.

On this clone: The target of this receptor is not known. Base qualities are not at hand, and no much larger clone is one base apart.

In the germline V gene, CDR1 corresponds to ENHRY and CDR2 to SYGVKD. The junction carries 15 bases between V and J, which are trimmed by 10 bases and 3 bases respectively. Reading from cysteine to phenylalanine, the CDR3 counts 13 amino acids. Here the CDR3 DNA is all that survives: 39 bases in frame from base 1. TCRbeta CDR3 regions were amplified from genomic DNA using the immunoSEQ Assay, a bias-controlled multiplex PCR. Under the source paper's analysis protocol: The number of nucleated cells in each sample was estimated from the amplification of reference gene primers within the assay. To quantify the absolute abundance of each unique TCRbeta CDR3 rearrangement, sequence reads were collapsed and filtered. For each sample, productive Simpson clonality was calculated as the square root of Simpson's diversity index across productive rearrangements. TCRdb provides this immuneACCESS table in a form limited to in-frame rearrangements. Some clones are lacking; in checked studies, under half of them reflect an unresolved V gene, and why the rest are absent is not known. D and trimming were read from the DNA, whereas the V and J calls and clone size are those reported in that table. This sample comprises 250,000 to 300,000 clones, 88% of them detected only once. About 1% of the sample lies in the top ten.

Participants in the prospective study were aged roughly 18 to 89 years, lived in about two dozen United States geographic areas, and enrolled through a virtual design. Cohort assignment in the prospective study relied on participant-reported clinical history from a screening survey and a study questionnaire. Recovered participants in ImmuneRACE Cohort 3 were defined by two consecutive negative NP/OP PCR tests, clearance by a healthcare professional, or resolution of symptoms. In the prospective study, mobile phlebotomists collected whole blood, serum and a nasopharyngeal or oropharyngeal swab from each participant. Participants in the prospective study had the option to provide additional blood draws and questionnaires over an approximately 2-month period. Before DNA extraction, blood samples from the prospective study were shipped at room temperature or frozen.

The specimen sequenced was PBMCs or T cells enriched from blood (not recorded which). In this chain, TRBV10-3 is recombined with TRBJ1-2; TRBD1 could be the D gene, as 6 bases match. The receptor's source is a woman aged 25 to 39 who had recovered from COVID-19. The CDR3 reads as follows: CATLPDSYYGYTF. The nucleotides read TGTGCCACTCTCCCGGACAGTTACTATGGCTACACCTTC.